Below, 8 T cell receptor beta chains from the same sample are listed, as sequenced in a study of blood T cell repertoires in COVID-19. Clones were read by immunoSEQ multiplex PCR, and TCRdb kept only the in-frame ones, dropping some. The repertoire consists of around 310,000 clones, with 85% to 90% occurring once and the leading ten covering almost 9.5%. The sequenced sample consisted of PBMCs or T cells enriched from blood (not recorded which). The source of these receptors is a woman younger than 45 who had recovered from COVID-19.

This rearrangement joins TRBV7-2 to TRBJ1-5; no definite D call. This CDR3 spans 13 amino acids. Germline-derived CDR1 and CDR2 are SGHTA and FQGNSA. Trimming left V 4 bases short and J 5 bases short, with 9 bases between. The CDR3 loop reads CASSSNRDQPQHF. The CDR3 bases are TGTGCCAGCAGCTCTAACCGGGATCAGCCCCAGCATTTT.

In regard to this clone: The same CDR3 arises from other DNA sequences in this sample as well. The genes are TRBV28 and TRBJ1-1, with TRBD1 matching over 10 bases. V shed 7 bases, J shed 4 bases, and the junction held 18 bases outside the gene matches. Germline-derived CDR1 and CDR2 are MDHEN and SYDVKM. The CDR3 runs to 18 residues. CDR3 sequence: CASTASRDRGRPRTEAFF. The CDR3 DNA sequence: TGTGCCAGCACCGCTTCTAGGGACAGGGGACGACCGCGCACTGAAGCTTTCTTT.

The chain is built from TRBV11-2 and TRBJ2-7, with 10 bases matching TRBD2. Germline V gene data show CDR1 as SGHAT and CDR2 as FQNNGV. There are 15 residues in the CDR3. V lost 5 bases, J lost 5 bases, and 9 bases stayed unmatched. CDR3 sequence: CASSPPSGRGNEQYF. The DNA for the CDR3 is TGTGCCAGCAGCCCACCTAGCGGGAGAGGCAACGAGCAGTACTTC.

This clone was seen a handful of times. The chain couples TRBV6-5 to TRBJ2-7; D ambiguous. Trimming removed 0 bases from V and 0 bases from J, with 3 bases in between. The CDR3 is 13 amino acids. CDR1 and CDR2 (germline): MNHEY, SVGAGI. The CDR3 nucleotides are TGTGCCAGCAGTTACTCGAGCTCCTACGAGCAGTACTTC. As protein: CASSYSSSYEQYF.

This chain links TRBV5-4 with TRBJ1-1; tentative D call: TRBD1 (6 bases). The germline V gene has CDR1 SGHNT and CDR2 YYREEE (reference sequence). The CDR3 has 13 amino acids. Trimming shortened V by 7 bases and J by 4 bases, and 14 bases separated the two germline ends. This CDR3 reads CASRQGSATEAFF. In DNA form, the CDR3 reads TGTGCCAGCCGCCAGGGGTCCGCCACTGAAGCTTTCTTT. The full variable domain, its missing parts supplied by reference TRBV5-4 and TRBJ1-1, is ETGVTQSPTHLIKTRGQQVTLRCSSQSGHNTVSWYQQALGQGPQFIFQYYREEENGRGNFPPRFSGLQFPNYSSELNVNALELDDSALYLCASRQGSATEAFFGQGTRLTVV.

This clone appeared once. The chain is built from TRBV6-5 and TRBJ2-1; 9 bases line up with TRBD2. The CDR3 has 15 amino acids. The trim removed 6 bases at V and 4 bases at J, leaving 7 bases unmatched. Germline values: CDR1 MNHEY, CDR2 SVGAGI. The CDR3 sequence: CASSLAGLAYNEQFF. CDR3 bases: TGTGCCAGCAGCCTCGCGGGACTAGCTTACAATGAGCAGTTCTTC.

The sample holds a few counts of this clone. This chain uses TRBV11-2 with TRBJ2-2; D possibly corresponds to TRBD2 (5 bases). Trimming left V 5 bases short and J 5 bases short, with 12 bases between. This CDR3 is built from 14 residues. CDR1 is SGHAT, CDR2 FQNNGV, per germline. CDR3 amino acids: CASSQTRRTGELFF. The CDR3 DNA reads TGTGCCAGCAGCCAAACCCGGAGGACCGGGGAGCTGTTTTTT. Based on the CDR3 plus reference TRBV11-2 and TRBJ2-2, the full variable domain is EAGVAQSPRYKIIEKRQSVAFWCNPISGHATLYWYQQILGQGPKLLIQFQNNGVVDDSQLPKDRFSAERLKGVDSTLKIQPAKLEDSAVYLCASSQTRRTGELFFGEGSRLTVL.

The gene calls are TRBV14 and TRBJ2-7; the D gene is possibly TRBD1 (5 bases). This CDR3 is 13 amino acids long. Germline V lookup: CDR1 SGHDN, CDR2 FVKESK. The V end lost 2 bases, the J end lost 4 bases, and 9 bases lay between the germline ends. The CDR3 reads CASSQPDSYEQYF. The CDR3 DNA sequence: TGTGCCAGCAGCCAACCCGACAGTTACGAGCAGTACTTC.